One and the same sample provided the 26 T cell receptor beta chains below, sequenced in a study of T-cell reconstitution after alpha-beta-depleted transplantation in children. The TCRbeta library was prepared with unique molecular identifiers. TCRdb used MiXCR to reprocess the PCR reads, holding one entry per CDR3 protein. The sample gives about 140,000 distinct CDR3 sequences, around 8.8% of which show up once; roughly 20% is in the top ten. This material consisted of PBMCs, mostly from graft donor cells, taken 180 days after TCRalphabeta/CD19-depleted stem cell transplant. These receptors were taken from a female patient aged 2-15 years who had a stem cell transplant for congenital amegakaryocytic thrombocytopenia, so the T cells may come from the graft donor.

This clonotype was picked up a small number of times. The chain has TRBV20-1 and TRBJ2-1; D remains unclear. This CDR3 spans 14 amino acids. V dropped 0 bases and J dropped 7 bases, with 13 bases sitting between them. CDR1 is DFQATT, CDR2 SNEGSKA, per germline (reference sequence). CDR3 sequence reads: CSARDGSLRNEQFF. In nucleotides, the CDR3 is TGCAGTGCTAGAGATGGGTCTCTACGGAATGAGCAGTTCTTC.

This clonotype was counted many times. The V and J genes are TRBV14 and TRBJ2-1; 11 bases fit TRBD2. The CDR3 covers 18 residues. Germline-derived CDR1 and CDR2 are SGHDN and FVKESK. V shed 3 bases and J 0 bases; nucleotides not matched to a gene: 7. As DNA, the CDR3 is TGTGCCAGCAGCCACCCTGGGACTAGCGGCCACTCCTACAATGAGCAGTTCTTC. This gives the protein CASSHPGTSGHSYNEQFF.

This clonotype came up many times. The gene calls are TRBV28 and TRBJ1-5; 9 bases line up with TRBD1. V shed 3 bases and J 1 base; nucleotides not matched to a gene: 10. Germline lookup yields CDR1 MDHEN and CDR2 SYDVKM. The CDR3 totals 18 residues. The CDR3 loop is CASSFPTGGYISNQPQHF. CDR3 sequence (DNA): TGTGCCAGCAGTTTCCCGACAGGGGGATATATCAGCAATCAGCCCCAGCATTTT.

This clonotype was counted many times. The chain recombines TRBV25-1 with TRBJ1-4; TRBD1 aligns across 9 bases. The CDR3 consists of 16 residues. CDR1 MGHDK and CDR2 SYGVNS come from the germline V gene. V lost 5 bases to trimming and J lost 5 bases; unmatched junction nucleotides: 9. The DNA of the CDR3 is TGTGCCAGCAGTCGCCCACGACAGGGGGGCAATGAAAAACTGTTTTTT. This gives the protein CASSRPRQGGNEKLFF. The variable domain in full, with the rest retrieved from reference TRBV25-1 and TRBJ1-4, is EADIYQTPRYLVIGTGKKITLECSQTMGHDKMYWYQQDPGMELHLIHYSYGVNSTEKGDLSSESTVSRIRTEHFPLTLESARPSHTSQYLCASSRPRQGGNEKLFFGSGTQLSVL.

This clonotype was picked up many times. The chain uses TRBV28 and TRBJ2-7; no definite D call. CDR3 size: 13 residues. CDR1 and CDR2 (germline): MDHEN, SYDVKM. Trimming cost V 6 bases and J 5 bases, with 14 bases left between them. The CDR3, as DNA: TGTGCCAGCAGAGATCTAGGACCTAACGAGCAGTACTTC. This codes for CASRDLGPNEQYF.

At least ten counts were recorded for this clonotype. For the CDR3, the DNA is TGCGCCAGCAGCTTATCAGGGGCCAGCTCCTACAATGAGCAGTTCTTC. Amino acid sequence: CASSLSGASSYNEQFF. The chain links TRBV5-1 to TRBJ2-1, with D possibly being TRBD1 (6 bases). Germline CDR1 and CDR2: SGHRS and YFSETQ. The CDR3 extends over 16 amino acids. Between the trimmed V and J ends, which lost 2 bases and 0 bases, there was a span of 12 bases.

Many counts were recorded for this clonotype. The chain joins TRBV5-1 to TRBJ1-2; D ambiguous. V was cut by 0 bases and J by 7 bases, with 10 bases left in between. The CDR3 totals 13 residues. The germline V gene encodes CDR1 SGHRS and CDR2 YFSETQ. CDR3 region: CASSLDSGGGYTF. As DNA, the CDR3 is TGCGCCAGCAGCTTGGATTCAGGCGGTGGCTACACCTTC.

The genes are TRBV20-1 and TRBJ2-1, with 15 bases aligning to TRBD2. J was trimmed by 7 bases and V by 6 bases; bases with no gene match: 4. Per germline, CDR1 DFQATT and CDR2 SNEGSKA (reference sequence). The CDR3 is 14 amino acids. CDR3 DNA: TGCAGTGCGAGGACTAGCGGGAGGGCGAATGAGCAGTTCTTC. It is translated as CSARTSGRANEQFF.

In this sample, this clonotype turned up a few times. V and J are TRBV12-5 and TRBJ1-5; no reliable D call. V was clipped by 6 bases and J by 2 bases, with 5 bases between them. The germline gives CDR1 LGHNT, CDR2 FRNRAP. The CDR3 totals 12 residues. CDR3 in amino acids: CASGSGNQPQHF. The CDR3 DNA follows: TGTGCTAGTGGCTCGGGCAATCAGCCCCAGCATTTT. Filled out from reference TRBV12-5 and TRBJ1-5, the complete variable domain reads DARVTQTPRHKVTEMGQEVTMRCQPILGHNTVFWYRQTMMQGLELLAYFRNRAPLDDSGMPKDRFSAEMPDATLATLKIQPSEPRDSAVYFCASGSGNQPQHFGDGTRLSIL.

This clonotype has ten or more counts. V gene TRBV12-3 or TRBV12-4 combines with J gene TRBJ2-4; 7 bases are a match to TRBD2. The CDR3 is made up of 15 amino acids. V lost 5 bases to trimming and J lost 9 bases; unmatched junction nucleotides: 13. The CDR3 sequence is CASSEEVAGVGIQYF. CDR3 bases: TGTGCCAGCAGTGAAGAGGTAGCGGGCGTCGGCATTCAGTACTTC.

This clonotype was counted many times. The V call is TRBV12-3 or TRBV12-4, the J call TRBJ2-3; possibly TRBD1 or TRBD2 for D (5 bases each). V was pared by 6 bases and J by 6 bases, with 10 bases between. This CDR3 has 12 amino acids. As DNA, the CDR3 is TGTGCCAGCAGCCCGGGGCTTGATACGCAGTATTTT. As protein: CASSPGLDTQYF.

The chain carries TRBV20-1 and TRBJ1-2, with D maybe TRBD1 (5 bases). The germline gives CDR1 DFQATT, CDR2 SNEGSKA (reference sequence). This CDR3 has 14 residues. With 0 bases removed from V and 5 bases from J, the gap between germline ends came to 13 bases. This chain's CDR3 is CSARDLGGEYGYTF. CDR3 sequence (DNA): TGCAGTGCTAGAGATCTGGGAGGGGAATATGGCTACACCTTC.

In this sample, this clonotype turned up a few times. CDR3 region: CASSPTGLRNEKLFF. The CDR3 DNA reads TGTGCCAGCAGCCCCACAGGGTTACGGAATGAAAAACTGTTTTTT. The rearrangement joins TRBV7-9 to TRBJ1-4, with a tentative D call TRBD1 (6 bases). The CDR3 runs 15 residues. Trimming left V 5 bases short and J 5 bases short, with 15 bases between. Per the germline V gene, CDR1 is SEHNR and CDR2 is FQNEAQ (reference sequence).

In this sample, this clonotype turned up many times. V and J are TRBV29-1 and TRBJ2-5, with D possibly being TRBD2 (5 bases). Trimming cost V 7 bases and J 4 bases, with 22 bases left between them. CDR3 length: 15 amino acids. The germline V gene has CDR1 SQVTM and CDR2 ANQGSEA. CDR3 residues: CSAIAALAGRETQYF. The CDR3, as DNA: TGCAGCGCCATTGCGGCGCTAGCAGGTCGAGAGACCCAGTACTTC.

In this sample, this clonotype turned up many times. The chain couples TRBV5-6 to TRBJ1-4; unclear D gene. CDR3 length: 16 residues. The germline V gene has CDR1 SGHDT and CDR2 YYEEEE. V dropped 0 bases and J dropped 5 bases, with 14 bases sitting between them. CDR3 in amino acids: CASSLDRGRPNEKLFF. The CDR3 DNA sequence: TGTGCCAGCAGCTTGGATCGCGGAAGACCAAATGAAAAACTGTTTTTT. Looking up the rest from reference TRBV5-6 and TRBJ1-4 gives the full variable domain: DAGVTQSPTHLIKTRGQQVTLRCSPKSGHDTVSWYQQALGQGPQFIFQYYEEEERQRGNFPDRFSGHQFPNYSSELNVNALLLGDSALYLCASSLDRGRPNEKLFFGSGTQLSVL.

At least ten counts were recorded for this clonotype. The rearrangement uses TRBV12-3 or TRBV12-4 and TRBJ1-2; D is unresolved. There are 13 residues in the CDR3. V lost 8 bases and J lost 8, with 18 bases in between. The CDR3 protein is CASAGGLRFGYTF. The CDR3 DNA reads TGTGCCAGCGCTGGTGGGTTGAGGTTCGGCTACACCTTC.

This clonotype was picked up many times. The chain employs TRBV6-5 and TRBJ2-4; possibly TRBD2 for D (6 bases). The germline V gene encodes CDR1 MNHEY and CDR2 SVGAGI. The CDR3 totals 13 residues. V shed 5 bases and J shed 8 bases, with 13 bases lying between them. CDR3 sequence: CASSPGGVDIQYF. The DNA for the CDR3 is TGTGCCAGCAGTCCCGGGGGAGTAGACATTCAGTACTTC.

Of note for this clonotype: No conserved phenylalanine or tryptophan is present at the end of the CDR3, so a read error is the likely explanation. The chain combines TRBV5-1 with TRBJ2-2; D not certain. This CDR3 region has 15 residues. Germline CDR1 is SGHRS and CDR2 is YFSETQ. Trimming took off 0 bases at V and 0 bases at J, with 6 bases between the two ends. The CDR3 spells CASSLGASNTGELFL. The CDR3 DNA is TGCGCCAGCAGCTTGGGAGCGTCGAACACCGGGGAGCTGTTTTTG.

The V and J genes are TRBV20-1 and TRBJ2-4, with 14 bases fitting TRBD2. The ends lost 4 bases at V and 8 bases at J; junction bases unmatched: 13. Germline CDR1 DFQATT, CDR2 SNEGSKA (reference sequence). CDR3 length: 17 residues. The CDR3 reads CSAIPRLAGGSEDIQYF. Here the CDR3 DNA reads TGCAGTGCTATACCAAGACTAGCGGGAGGGTCAGAGGACATTCAGTACTTC.

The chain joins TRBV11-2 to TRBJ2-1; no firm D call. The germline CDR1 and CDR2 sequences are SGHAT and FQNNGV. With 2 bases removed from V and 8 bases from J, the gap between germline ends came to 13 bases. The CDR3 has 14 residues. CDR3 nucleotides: TGTGCCAGCAGCTTACCCTCTTTAAACCATGAGCAGTTCTTC. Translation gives CASSLPSLNHEQFF.

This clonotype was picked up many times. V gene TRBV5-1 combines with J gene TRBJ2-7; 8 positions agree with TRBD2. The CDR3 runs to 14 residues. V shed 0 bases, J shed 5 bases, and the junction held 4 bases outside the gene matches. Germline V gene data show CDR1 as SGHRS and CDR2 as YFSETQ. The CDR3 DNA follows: TGCGCCAGCAGCTTGGCGGGAGGGCCCAACGAGCAGTACTTC. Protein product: CASSLAGGPNEQYF.

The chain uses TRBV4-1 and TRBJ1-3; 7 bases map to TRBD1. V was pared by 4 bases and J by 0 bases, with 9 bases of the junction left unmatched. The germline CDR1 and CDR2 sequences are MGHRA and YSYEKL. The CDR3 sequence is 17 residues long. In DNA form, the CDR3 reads TGCGCCAGCAGCCCAACGGGGACAGCGAACTCTGGAAACACCATATATTTT. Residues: CASSPTGTANSGNTIYF.

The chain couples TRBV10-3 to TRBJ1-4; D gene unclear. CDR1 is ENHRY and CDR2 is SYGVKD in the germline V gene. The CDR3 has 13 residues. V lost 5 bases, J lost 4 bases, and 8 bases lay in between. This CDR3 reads CAISILGNEKLFF. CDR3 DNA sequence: TGTGCCATCAGTATTCTTGGTAATGAAAAACTGTTTTTT.

CDR3: CASSRAGVGYEQYF. The DNA for the CDR3 is TGTGCCAGCAGCCGAGCGGGAGTGGGCTACGAGCAGTACTTC. This chain links TRBV7-2 with TRBJ2-7, with TRBD2 matching over 8 bases. With 5 bases clipped from V and 3 bases from J, the junction kept 6 bases outside the gene matches. The CDR3 loop spans 14 amino acids. Germline V lookup: CDR1 SGHTA, CDR2 FQGNSA.

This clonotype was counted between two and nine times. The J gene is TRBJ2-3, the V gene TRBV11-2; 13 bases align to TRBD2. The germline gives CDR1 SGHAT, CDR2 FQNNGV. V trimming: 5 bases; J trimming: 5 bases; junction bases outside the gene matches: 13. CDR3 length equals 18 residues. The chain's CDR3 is CASSQTPGLAGDKDTQYF. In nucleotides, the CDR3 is TGTGCCAGCAGCCAGACCCCAGGACTAGCGGGAGATAAAGATACGCAGTATTTT.

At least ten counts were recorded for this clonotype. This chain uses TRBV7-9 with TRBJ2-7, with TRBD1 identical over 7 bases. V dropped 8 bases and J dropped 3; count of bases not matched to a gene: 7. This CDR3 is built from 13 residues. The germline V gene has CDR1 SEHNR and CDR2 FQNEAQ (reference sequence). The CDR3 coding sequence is TGTGCCAGCGAGGACGACAGGGACTACGAGCAGTACTTC. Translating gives CASEDDRDYEQYF. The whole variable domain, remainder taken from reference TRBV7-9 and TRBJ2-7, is DTGVSQNPRHKITKRGQNVTFRCDPISEHNRLYWYRQTLGQGPEFLTYFQNEAQLEKSRLLSDRFSAERPKGSFSTLEIQRTEQGDSAMYLCASEDDRDYEQYFGPGTRLTVT.